Presented here are 17 T cell receptor beta chains from one specimen sequenced in a study of T cells in Graves' hyperthyroidism and ophthalmopathy. Researchers took RNA transcripts and amplified the TCR beta CDR3 regions from them. RT-PCR in the first round (using the HTBI primer set) targeted the TCR CDR3. TCRdb passed the multiplex PCR reads through MiXCR, listing each CDR3 protein once. The table lists roughly 300,000 distinct CDR3 sequences, less than 30% of them singletons. Input material: blood. The receptor set was obtained from a man between 35 and 55 years old with Graves' hyperthyroidism that later progressed to Graves' ophthalmopathy.

There are many counts of this clonotype. The chain recombines TRBV27 with TRBJ2-7; 13 bases align to TRBD2. Losses at the gene ends were 0 bases for V and 11 bases for J; bases not matched to a gene: 7. The CDR3 runs to 15 residues. Germline CDR1 reads MNHEY; CDR2 reads SMNVEV (reference sequence). The chain's CDR3 is CASSLSGTSGTNEYF. The CDR3 nucleotides are TGTGCCAGCAGTTTATCAGGGACTAGCGGGACTAACGAGTACTTC.

At least ten counts were recorded for this clonotype. The genes are TRBV24-1 and TRBJ2-1; TRBD2 agrees at 9 bases. Germline V lookup: CDR1 KGHDR, CDR2 SFDVKD. The CDR3 totals 17 residues. V trimming: 2 bases; J trimming: 5 bases; junction bases outside the gene matches: 9. This chain's CDR3 is CATSDSGIAGDDNEQFF. CDR3 in DNA: TGTGCCACCAGTGATTCCGGTATAGCGGGAGACGACAATGAGCAGTTCTTC.

This clonotype has a count of ten or more. The CDR3 here is CASRTTRGPAFF. The CDR3 nucleotides are TGTGCCAGCAGGACGACACGAGGTCCAGCTTTCTTT. V usage is TRBV12-3 or TRBV12-4 and J usage is TRBJ1-1, with D unclear. V lost 6 bases and J lost 10, with 15 bases in between. CDR3 length: 12 residues.

This clonotype was observed at least ten times. This chain connects TRBV18 to TRBJ2-7; 7 positions match TRBD1. The CDR3 spans 17 residues. Germline V gene lookup returns CDR1 KGHSH and CDR2 LQKENI. V was clipped by 1 base and J by 4 bases; unmatched bases: 13. CDR3 amino acids: CASSPRAQGMVSYEQYF. The CDR3 DNA is TGTGCCAGCTCACCACGGGCACAGGGGATGGTCTCGTACGAGCAGTACTTC.

This rearrangement joins TRBV7-2 to TRBJ2-2; D call uncertain. V shed 9 bases and J shed 4 bases, with 3 bases lying between them. CDR1 is SGHTA and CDR2 is FQGNSA in the germline V gene. This CDR3 has 10 residues. The CDR3 loop is CARCTGELFF. The CDR3 coding sequence is TGTGCCAGATGCACCGGGGAGCTGTTTTTT.

This clonotype was counted at least ten times. The rearrangement joins TRBV5-1 to TRBJ1-2; D is undetermined. CDR3 length: 16 amino acids. The V end lost 2 bases, the J end lost 2 bases, and 16 bases lay between the germline ends. Germline values: CDR1 SGHRS, CDR2 YFSETQ. CDR3 DNA: TGCGCCAGCAGCTTTCTAAAATCCGGGAAAAACTATGGCTACACCTTC. Amino acid sequence: CASSFLKSGKNYGYTF.

This sequence joins TRBV30 and TRBJ1-2; D unresolved. This CDR3 contains 14 residues. Trimming left V 1 base short and J 2 bases short, with 11 bases between. The germline CDR1 and CDR2 sequences are GTSNPN and SVGIG (reference sequence). The CDR3 protein is CAWSEVRTNYGYTF. CDR3 nucleotide sequence: TGTGCCTGGAGTGAGGTCCGGACGAACTATGGCTACACCTTC. Full variable domain (rest looked up from reference TRBV30 and TRBJ1-2): SQTIHQWPATLVQPVGSPLSLECTVEGTSNPNLYWYRQAAGRGLQLLFYSVGIGQISSEVPQNLSASRPQDRQFILSSKKLLLSDSGFYLCAWSEVRTNYGYTFGSGTRLTVV.

This clonotype is a singleton in its sample. The chain carries TRBV24-1 and TRBJ2-7; maybe TRBD2 (5 bases). CDR3 length: 12 amino acids. V was trimmed by 5 bases and J by 6 bases, leaving 10 bases between them. CDR1 and CDR2 (germline): KGHDR, SFDVKD. CDR3 sequence: CATSAGRGEQYF. The CDR3 nucleotides are TGTGCCACCAGTGCGGGGAGAGGCGAGCAGTACTTC.

This clonotype occurred many times. The J gene is TRBJ2-7, the V gene TRBV11-1, with unresolved D. The CDR3 contains 17 residues. In germline, CDR1 is SGHAT, CDR2 FQDESV (reference sequence). The V end lost 4 bases, the J end lost 2 bases, and 21 bases lay between the germline ends. CDR3 nucleotides: TGTGCCAGCAGCTCCCCAATGGCGACACCCGAGACCTACGAGCAGTACTTC. As protein: CASSSPMATPETYEQYF.

This clonotype was seen ten or more times. V and J are TRBV7-3 and TRBJ2-5, with a possible D match to TRBD2 (6 bases). CDR3 length: 14 residues. Germline CDR1 reads SGHTA; CDR2 reads FQGTGA. The germline V and J ends were trimmed by 5 bases and 1 base, with 11 bases remaining between them. Here the CDR3 reads CASSQSGVQETQYF. The CDR3 nucleotides are TGTGCCAGCAGCCAGTCGGGGGTCCAAGAGACCCAGTACTTC.

V usage is TRBV27 and J usage is TRBJ2-4; D perhaps matches TRBD1 (6 bases). Deletions cut 6 bases from V and 0 bases from J, with 15 bases between. This CDR3 is 16 amino acids long. Germline values: CDR1 MNHEY, CDR2 SMNVEV (reference sequence). In nucleotides, the CDR3 is TGTGCCAGCAGCACTAACCAGGGGTCAGCCAAAAACATTCAGTACTTC. Translating gives CASSTNQGSAKNIQYF.

The chain couples TRBV18 to TRBJ1-1; D unresolved. This CDR3 is 13 amino acids long. CDR1 and CDR2 (germline): KGHSH, LQKENI. V was trimmed by 6 bases and J by 3 bases, leaving 11 bases between them. The CDR3 protein is CASSGEGYTEAFF. The CDR3 DNA sequence: TGTGCCAGCTCCGGGGAGGGTTACACTGAAGCTTTCTTT.

The J gene is TRBJ2-7, the V gene TRBV6-2 or TRBV6-3; TRBD1 is a possible D gene (5 bases). With 5 bases removed from V and 4 bases from J, the gap between germline ends came to 24 bases. The CDR3 extends over 17 amino acids. CDR1 is MNHEY and CDR2 is SVGEGT in the germline V gene. The CDR3 bases are TGTGCCAGCAGTCCCGGACAAGGCAGGGAATCCTCTTACGAGCAGTACTTC. Translated, it gives CASSPGQGRESSYEQYF.

CDR3 loop: CASRSNRGRYGYTF. CDR3 DNA sequence: TGTGCCAGCAGATCTAACAGGGGCCGCTATGGCTACACCTTC. This chain uses TRBV12-3 or TRBV12-4 with TRBJ1-2; 7 nucleotides match TRBD1. V shed 6 bases and J 4 bases; nucleotides not matched to a gene: 8. The CDR3 is 14 residues long.

In its sample, this clonotype was seen many times. This chain uses TRBV12-3 or TRBV12-4 with TRBJ2-7, with D maybe TRBD1 (5 bases). CDR3 length: 15 residues. The V and J ends lost 3 bases and 3 bases respectively, with 15 bases between them. CDR3 DNA sequence: TGTGCCAGCAGTTTTTGGGGCCGGTCCGGCTACGAGCAGTACTTC. It codes for CASSFWGRSGYEQYF.

The chain links TRBV20-1 to TRBJ2-7, with D possibly matching TRBD1 (5 bases). This CDR3 region has 14 residues. V was pared by 1 base and J by 2 bases, with 12 bases between. CDR1 and CDR2 (germline): DFQATT, SNEGSKA (reference sequence). CDR3 DNA sequence: TGCAGTGCTAGAGTCCCAGGGTTGGCCTACGAGCAGTACTTC. Protein: CSARVPGLAYEQYF.

V is TRBV6-1 and J is TRBJ1-1, with D possibly TRBD1 on 6 matching bases. Germline values: CDR1 MNHNS, CDR2 SASEGT. The V end lost 2 bases, the J end lost 3 bases, and 16 bases lay between the germline ends. This CDR3 is built from 16 residues. DNA of the CDR3: TGTGCCAGCAGTGAAACGGGGGCCTCCGGGTACACTGAAGCTTTCTTT. Its protein is CASSETGASGYTEAFF.